The 9 T cell receptor beta chains presented below share a single source sample, sequenced in a study of T-cell reconstitution after alpha-beta-depleted transplantation in children. Researchers prepared the TCRbeta library using unique molecular identifiers, the study reports. TCRdb analysed the PCR reads with MiXCR anew, one entry per CDR3 protein. In the table there are around 30,000 distinct CDR3 sequences, roughly 6.7% of which are singletons. The antigens for these receptors are not known. Points from the study as a whole: Several hundred expanded graft clones reportedly gave rise to the alpha-beta T cells present about two months after transplant.

The sequenced sample was peripheral blood, obtained 60 days after TCRalphabeta/CD19-depleted stem cell transplant. The receptors were sampled from a child in the first two years of life who had a stem cell transplant for acute myeloid leukemia, so the T cells may come from the graft donor.

There are many counts of this clonotype. The chain links TRBV7-2 to TRBJ1-2; TRBD1 matches at 8 bases. The CDR3 spans 16 residues. Germline CDR1 is SGHTA and CDR2 is FQGNSA. V shed 2 bases and J 3 bases; nucleotides not matched to a gene: 8. The DNA for the CDR3 is TGTGCCAGCAGCTTACAGACAGGGGCCAGGGACTATGGCTACACCTTC. This gives the protein CASSLQTGARDYGYTF.

The chain joins TRBV12-3 or TRBV12-4 to TRBJ2-3, with TRBD1 matching 9 bases. V trimming: 3 bases; J trimming: 5 bases; junction bases outside the gene matches: 6. This CDR3 is 15 amino acids long. The CDR3 sequence: CASSFTGTGIDTQYF. CDR3 coding DNA: TGTGCCAGCAGTTTCACCGGGACAGGGATAGATACGCAGTATTTT.

This clonotype has at least ten counts. The chain joins TRBV10-3 to TRBJ2-2, with TRBD1 matching 12 bases. Germline V lookup: CDR1 ENHRY, CDR2 SYGVKD. CDR3 size: 17 residues. V was pared by 3 bases and J by 6 bases, with 8 bases of the junction left unmatched. CDR3 protein: CAISEEYRDRGPGELFF. The CDR3, as DNA: TGTGCCATCAGTGAAGAATACCGGGACAGGGGGCCCGGGGAGCTGTTTTTT.

This clonotype has ten or more counts. The V gene is TRBV20-1, the J gene TRBJ2-5, with a possible D match to TRBD1 (6 bases). Germline CDR1 DFQATT, CDR2 SNEGSKA (reference sequence). The CDR3 loop spans 13 amino acids. V lost 6 bases and J 1 base, leaving 12 bases between the germline ends. The CDR3 bases are TGCAGTGCCGGGGACAACCGCCAAGAGACCCAGTACTTC. It yields the protein CSAGDNRQETQYF.

The table lists this clonotype with many counts. J is TRBJ2-2 and V is TRBV29-1; TRBD2 aligns across 12 bases. This CDR3 comprises 17 residues. The ends lost 6 bases at V and 3 bases at J; junction bases unmatched: 11. CDR1 SQVTM and CDR2 ANQGSEA come from the germline V gene. CDR3 bases: TGCAGCGTAAGGACTAGCGGGACCATCGGTTACACCGGGGAGCTGTTTTTT. Its protein is CSVRTSGTIGYTGELFF.

This clonotype has a count of ten or more. This chain joins TRBV12-3 or TRBV12-4 and TRBJ2-7; D is unclear. Trimming shortened V by 3 bases and J by 1 base, and 7 bases separated the two germline ends. The CDR3 spans 13 residues. The DNA for the CDR3 is TGTGCCAGCAGTTTGAAAGGGTCCTACGAGCAGTACTTC. Translation: CASSLKGSYEQYF.

The table lists this clonotype with many counts. This chain connects TRBV5-1 to TRBJ2-7; TRBD1 agrees at 7 bases. The V segment lost 0 bases and the J segment 2 bases; nucleotides outside the gene matches: 8. Germline lookup yields CDR1 SGHRS and CDR2 YFSETQ. This CDR3 has 16 residues. The CDR3 DNA follows: TGCGCCAGCAGCTTGGAGAAGGGACAGCTTACCTACGAGCAGTACTTC. Translation: CASSLEKGQLTYEQYF.

At least ten counts were recorded for this clonotype. J is TRBJ2-6 and V is TRBV4-2, with D unclear. V was shortened by 1 base and J by 2 bases, with 3 bases between the two germline ends. The CDR3 totals 14 residues. The germline V gene encodes CDR1 LGHNA and CDR2 YNFKEQ. The CDR3: CASSQGPGANVLTF. Here the CDR3 DNA reads TGTGCCAGCAGCCAAGGGCCTGGGGCCAACGTCCTGACTTTC.

This clonotype was seen repeatedly, ten times or more. V and J are TRBV6-5 and TRBJ2-1; 12 bases are shared with TRBD1. V lost 6 bases to trimming and J lost 6 bases; unmatched junction nucleotides: 3. Germline-derived CDR1 and CDR2 are MNHEY and SVGAGI. The CDR3 length is 14 residues. This CDR3 reads CASSRDRGPNEQFF. The CDR3 nucleotides are TGTGCCAGCAGCCGGGACAGGGGGCCCAATGAGCAGTTCTTC.